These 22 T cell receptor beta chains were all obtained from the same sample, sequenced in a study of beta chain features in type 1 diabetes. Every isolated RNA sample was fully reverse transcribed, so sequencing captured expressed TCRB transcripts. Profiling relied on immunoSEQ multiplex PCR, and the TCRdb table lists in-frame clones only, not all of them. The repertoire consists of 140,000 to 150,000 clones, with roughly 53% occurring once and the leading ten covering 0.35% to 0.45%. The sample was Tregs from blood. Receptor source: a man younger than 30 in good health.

CDR3 in amino acids: CASSLQGGRDDTQYF. The CDR3 region has the DNA TGTGCCAGCAGCTTGCAGGGCGGGAGGGACGATACGCAGTATTTT. The V call is TRBV7-2, the J call TRBJ2-3, with 9 bases lining up with TRBD2. V shed 3 bases, J shed 6 bases, and the junction held 7 bases outside the gene matches. Germline CDR1 SGHTA, CDR2 FQGNSA. The CDR3 runs to 15 residues.

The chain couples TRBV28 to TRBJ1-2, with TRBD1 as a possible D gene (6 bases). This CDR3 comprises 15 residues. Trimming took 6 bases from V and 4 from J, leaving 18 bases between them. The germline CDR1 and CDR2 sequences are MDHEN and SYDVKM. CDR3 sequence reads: CASSPRGRGAYGYTF. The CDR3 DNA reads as TGTGCCAGCAGCCCACGGGGCAGGGGCGCCTATGGCTACACCTTC.

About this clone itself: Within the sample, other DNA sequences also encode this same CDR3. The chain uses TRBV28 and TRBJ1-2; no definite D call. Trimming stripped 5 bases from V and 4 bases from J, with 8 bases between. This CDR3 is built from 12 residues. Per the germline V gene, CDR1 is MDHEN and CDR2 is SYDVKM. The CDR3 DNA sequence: TGTGCCAGCAGTCGAGATTCCTATGGCTACACCTTC. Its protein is CASSRDSYGYTF.

As DNA, the CDR3 is TGCAGCGGTCGCAGGGGTGAGGTCACAGATACGCAGTATTTT. Encoded protein: CSGRRGEVTDTQYF. The chain combines TRBV29-1 with TRBJ2-3; D perhaps matches TRBD1 (6 bases). V lost 7 bases and J lost 2, with 16 bases in between. CDR1 SQVTM and CDR2 ANQGSEA come from the germline V gene. This CDR3 region has 14 residues.

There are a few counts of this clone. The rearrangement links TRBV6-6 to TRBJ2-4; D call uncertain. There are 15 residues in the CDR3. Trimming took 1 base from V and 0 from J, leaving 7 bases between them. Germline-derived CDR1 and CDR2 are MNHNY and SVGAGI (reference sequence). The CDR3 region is CASSYFEKAKNIQYF. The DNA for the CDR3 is TGTGCCAGCAGTTACTTTGAGAAAGCCAAAAACATTCAGTACTTC.

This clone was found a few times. This chain's CDR3 is CAIRSTGTGLSDTQYF. Here the CDR3 DNA reads TGTGCCATCAGATCGACCGGGACAGGATTATCAGATACGCAGTATTTT. V and J are TRBV10-3 and TRBJ2-3, with 8 positions matching TRBD1. V lost 6 bases to trimming and J lost 4 bases; unmatched junction nucleotides: 12. Per germline, CDR1 ENHRY and CDR2 SYGVKD. CDR3 size: 16 residues.

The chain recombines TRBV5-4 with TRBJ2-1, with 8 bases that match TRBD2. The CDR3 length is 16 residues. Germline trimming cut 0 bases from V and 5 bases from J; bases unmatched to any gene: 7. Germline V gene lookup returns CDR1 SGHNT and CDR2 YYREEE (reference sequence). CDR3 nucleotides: TGTGCCAGCAGCTTGGCCGCGGGTAGCGGGGACAATGAGCAGTTCTTC. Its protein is CASSLAAGSGDNEQFF.

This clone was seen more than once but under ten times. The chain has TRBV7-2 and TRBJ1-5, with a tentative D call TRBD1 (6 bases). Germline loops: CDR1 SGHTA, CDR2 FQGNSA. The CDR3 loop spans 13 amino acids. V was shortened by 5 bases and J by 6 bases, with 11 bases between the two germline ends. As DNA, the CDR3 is TGTGCCAGCAGCCGGGGGGGCGTTCAGCCCCAGCATTTT. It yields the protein CASSRGGVQPQHF. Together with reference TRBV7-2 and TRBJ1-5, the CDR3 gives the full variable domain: GAGVSQSPSNKVTEKGKDVELRCDPISGHTALYWYRQSLGQGLEFLIYFQGNSAPDKSGLPSDRFSAERTGGSVSTLTIQRTQQEDSAVYLCASSRGGVQPQHFGDGTRLSIL.

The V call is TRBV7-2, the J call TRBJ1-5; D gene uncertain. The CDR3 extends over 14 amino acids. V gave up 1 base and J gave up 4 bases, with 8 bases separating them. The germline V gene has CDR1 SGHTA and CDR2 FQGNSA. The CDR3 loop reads CASSLGQVNQPQHF. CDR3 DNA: TGTGCCAGCAGCTTAGGACAAGTAAATCAGCCCCAGCATTTT.

The CDR3 DNA reads TGTGCCAGCAGCCAAGCTACAGGGGAAGGGACAGATACGCAGTATTTT. It is translated as CASSQATGEGTDTQYF. V is TRBV4-2 and J is TRBJ2-3; TRBD1 agrees at 7 bases. The CDR3 extends over 16 amino acids. V shed 1 base, J shed 3 bases, and the junction held 7 bases outside the gene matches. Germline V gives CDR1 LGHNA, CDR2 YNFKEQ.

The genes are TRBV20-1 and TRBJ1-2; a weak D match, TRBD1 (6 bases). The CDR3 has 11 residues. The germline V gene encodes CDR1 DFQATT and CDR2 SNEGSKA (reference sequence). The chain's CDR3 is CSGGLLGGYTF. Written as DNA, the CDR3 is TGCAGCGGGGGGCTCTTAGGGGGCTACACCTTC.

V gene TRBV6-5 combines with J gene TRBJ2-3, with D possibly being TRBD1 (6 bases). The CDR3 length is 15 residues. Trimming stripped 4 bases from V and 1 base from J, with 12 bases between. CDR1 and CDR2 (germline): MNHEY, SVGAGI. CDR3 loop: CASSSGRGGTDTQYF. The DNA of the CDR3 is TGTGCCAGCAGTTCCGGCAGGGGAGGCACAGATACGCAGTATTTT.

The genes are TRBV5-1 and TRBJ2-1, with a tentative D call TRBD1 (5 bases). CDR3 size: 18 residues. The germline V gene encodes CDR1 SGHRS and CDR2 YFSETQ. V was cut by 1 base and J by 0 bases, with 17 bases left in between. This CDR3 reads CASSLRPQGISSYNEQFF. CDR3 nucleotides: TGCGCCAGCAGCTTGAGACCCCAGGGTATCAGCTCCTACAATGAGCAGTTCTTC. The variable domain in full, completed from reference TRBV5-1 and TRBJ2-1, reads KAGVTQTPRYLIKTRGQQVTLSCSPISGHRSVSWYQQTPGQGLQFLFEYFSETQRNKGNFPGRFSGRQFSNSRSEMNVSTLELGDSALYLCASSLRPQGISSYNEQFFGPGTRLTVL.

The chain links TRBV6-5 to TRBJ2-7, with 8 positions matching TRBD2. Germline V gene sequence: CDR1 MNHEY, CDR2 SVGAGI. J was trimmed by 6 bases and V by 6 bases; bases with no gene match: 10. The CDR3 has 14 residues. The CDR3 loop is CASRTAAGVVEQYF. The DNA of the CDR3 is TGTGCCAGCAGAACCGCAGCGGGAGTGGTCGAGCAGTACTTC.

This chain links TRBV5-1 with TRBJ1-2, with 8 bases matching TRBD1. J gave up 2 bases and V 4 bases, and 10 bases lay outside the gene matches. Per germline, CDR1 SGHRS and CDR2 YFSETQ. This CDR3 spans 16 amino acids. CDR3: CASSAGQGSRNYGYTF. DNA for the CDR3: TGCGCCAGCAGCGCAGGACAGGGATCGAGGAACTATGGCTACACCTTC.

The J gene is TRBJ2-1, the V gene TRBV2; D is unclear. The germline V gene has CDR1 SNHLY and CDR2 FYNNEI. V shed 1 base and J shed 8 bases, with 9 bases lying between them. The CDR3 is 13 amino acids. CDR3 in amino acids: CASSEVTTDEQFF. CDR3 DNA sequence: TGTGCCAGCAGTGAAGTTACTACCGATGAGCAGTTCTTC.

The CDR3 DNA sequence: TGTGCCATCAGTGGACAGAACAATCAGCCCCAGCATTTT. Amino acids: CAISGQNNQPQHF. J is TRBJ1-5 and V is TRBV10-3, with TRBD1 as a possible D gene (5 bases). CDR1 and CDR2 (germline): ENHRY, SYGVKD. V dropped 4 bases and J dropped 3 bases, with 7 bases sitting between them. CDR3 length: 13 amino acids.

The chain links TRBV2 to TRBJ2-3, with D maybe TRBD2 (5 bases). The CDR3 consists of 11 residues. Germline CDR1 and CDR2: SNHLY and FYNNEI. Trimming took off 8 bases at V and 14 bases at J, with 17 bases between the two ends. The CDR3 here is CASELVLPPYF. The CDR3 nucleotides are TGTGCCAGCGAACTAGTTTTGCCGCCGTATTTT.

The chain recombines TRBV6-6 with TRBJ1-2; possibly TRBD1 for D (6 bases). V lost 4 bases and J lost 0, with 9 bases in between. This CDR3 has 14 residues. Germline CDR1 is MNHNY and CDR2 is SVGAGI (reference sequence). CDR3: CASSSGQSNYGYTF. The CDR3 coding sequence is TGTGCCAGCAGTTCCGGACAGTCTAACTATGGCTACACCTTC.

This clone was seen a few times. The CDR3 region has the DNA TGTGCCGTAAGTGGGACTGCCTTGGGCTACGAGCAGTACTTC. This gives the protein CAVSGTALGYEQYF. This rearrangement joins TRBV10-3 to TRBJ2-7, with D possibly TRBD2 on 6 matching bases. This CDR3 region has 14 residues. Trimming removed 11 bases from V and 3 bases from J, with 20 bases in between. The germline V gene has CDR1 ENHRY and CDR2 SYGVKD.

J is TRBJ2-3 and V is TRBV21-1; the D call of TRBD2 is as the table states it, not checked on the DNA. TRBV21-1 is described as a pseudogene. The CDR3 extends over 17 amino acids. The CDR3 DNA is TGTGCCAGCAGCAAAGAGGGAGCGGCGTCTAGCACAGATACGCAGTATTTT. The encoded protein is CASSKEGAASSTDTQYF.

CDR3 DNA sequence: TGTGCCAGCAGCTTAGGGGGATATTGGCGGGGAGGGAGCACAGATACGCAGTATTTT. This sequence encodes CASSLGGYWRGGSTDTQYF. The chain uses TRBV7-2 and TRBJ2-3; TRBD2 matches at 7 bases. CDR1 is SGHTA, CDR2 FQGNSA, per germline. The CDR3 is 19 amino acids. V lost 1 base to trimming and J lost 0 bases; unmatched junction nucleotides: 13.